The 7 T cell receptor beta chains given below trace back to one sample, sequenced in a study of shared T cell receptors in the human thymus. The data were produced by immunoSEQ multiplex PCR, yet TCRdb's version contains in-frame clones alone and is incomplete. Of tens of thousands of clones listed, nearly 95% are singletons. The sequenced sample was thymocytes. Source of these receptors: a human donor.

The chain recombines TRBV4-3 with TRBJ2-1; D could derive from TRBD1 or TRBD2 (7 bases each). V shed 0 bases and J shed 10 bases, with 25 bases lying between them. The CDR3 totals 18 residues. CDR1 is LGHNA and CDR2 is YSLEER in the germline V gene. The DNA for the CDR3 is TGCGCCAGCAGCCAAGAAGCACCAGGGGGGGTCAATTTGCCCGAGCAGTTCTTC. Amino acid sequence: CASSQEAPGGVNLPEQFF.

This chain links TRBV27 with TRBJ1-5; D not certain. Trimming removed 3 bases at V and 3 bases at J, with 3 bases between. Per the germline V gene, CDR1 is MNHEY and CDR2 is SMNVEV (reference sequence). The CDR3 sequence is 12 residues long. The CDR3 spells CASSFTNQPQHF. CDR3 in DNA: TGTGCCAGCAGTTTTACCAATCAGCCCCAGCATTTT.

This CDR3 is CASSPKGDSNQPQHF. The CDR3, as DNA: TGTGCCAGCAGCCCCAAGGGGGATAGCAATCAGCCCCAGCATTTT. The chain joins TRBV7-2 to TRBJ1-5; possibly TRBD1 for D (6 bases). V was cut by 5 bases and J by 0 bases, with 11 bases left in between. This CDR3 region has 15 residues. CDR1 and CDR2 (germline): SGHTA, FQGNSA.

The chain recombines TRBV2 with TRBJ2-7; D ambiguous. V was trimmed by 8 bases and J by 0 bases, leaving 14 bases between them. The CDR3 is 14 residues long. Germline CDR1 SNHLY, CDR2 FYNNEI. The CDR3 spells CASVFVITSYEQYF. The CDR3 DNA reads TGTGCCAGCGTTTTCGTGATAACCTCCTACGAGCAGTACTTC.

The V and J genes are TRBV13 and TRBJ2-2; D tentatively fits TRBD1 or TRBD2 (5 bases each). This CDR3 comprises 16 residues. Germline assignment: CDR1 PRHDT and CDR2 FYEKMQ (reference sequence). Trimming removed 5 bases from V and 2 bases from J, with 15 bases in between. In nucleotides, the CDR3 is TGTGCCAGCAGCGTGGTTTTTGGGGACAACACCGGGGAGCTGTTTTTT. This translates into CASSVVFGDNTGELFF.

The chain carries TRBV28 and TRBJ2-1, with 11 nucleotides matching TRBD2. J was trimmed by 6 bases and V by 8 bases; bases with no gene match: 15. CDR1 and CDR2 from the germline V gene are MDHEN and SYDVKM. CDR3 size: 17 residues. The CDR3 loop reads CASYRTSGSPWGNEQFF. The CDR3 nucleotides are TGTGCCAGCTACAGGACTAGCGGGTCACCTTGGGGCAATGAGCAGTTCTTC.

The CDR3 DNA reads TGTGCCAGCAGCTCAGGACAGGGGTTCGAGCAGTACTTC. This gives the protein CASSSGQGFEQYF. The chain joins TRBV7-2 to TRBJ2-7, with TRBD1 identical over 9 bases. The CDR3 extends over 13 amino acids. V dropped 4 bases and J dropped 6; count of bases not matched to a gene: 4. CDR1 and CDR2 from the germline V gene are SGHTA and FQGNSA.